This T cell receptor (beta chain) stems from a study of shared clonotypes between healthy human individuals. A remark on this clone: Its antigen remains unidentified.

Study conclusions and caveats: Shared clonotypes: roughly 4.5% naive CD4, about 3.5% naive CD8, 2.3% memory CD4, roughly 0.4% memory CD8.

About 30,000 T cell genomes, or 200 ng DNA, went into the sorted-subset replicate PCRs. The assay was immunoSEQ multiplex PCR, and TCRdb's table has in-frame clones only and misses some. In the table there are over 850,000 clones, 70% to 80% of which are singletons. Germline CDR1 and CDR2: MNHEY and SVGAGI. V shed 7 bases and J shed 1 base, with 17 bases lying between them. This CDR3 is 15 amino acids long. The receptor's source is a man in his late teens or twenties in good health. Some clones in this sample may be carry-over from other donors' samples. The chain recombines TRBV6-5 with TRBJ2-7; D is perhaps TRBD1 (6 bases). The sample comprised memory CD4+ T cells from PBMCs. Subset denoted: CD45RA-negative fraction. For the CDR3, the DNA is TGTGCCAGCACCGCGGGTGGGCAGGGGTCCTACGAGCAGTACTTC. It codes for CASTAGGQGSYEQYF.